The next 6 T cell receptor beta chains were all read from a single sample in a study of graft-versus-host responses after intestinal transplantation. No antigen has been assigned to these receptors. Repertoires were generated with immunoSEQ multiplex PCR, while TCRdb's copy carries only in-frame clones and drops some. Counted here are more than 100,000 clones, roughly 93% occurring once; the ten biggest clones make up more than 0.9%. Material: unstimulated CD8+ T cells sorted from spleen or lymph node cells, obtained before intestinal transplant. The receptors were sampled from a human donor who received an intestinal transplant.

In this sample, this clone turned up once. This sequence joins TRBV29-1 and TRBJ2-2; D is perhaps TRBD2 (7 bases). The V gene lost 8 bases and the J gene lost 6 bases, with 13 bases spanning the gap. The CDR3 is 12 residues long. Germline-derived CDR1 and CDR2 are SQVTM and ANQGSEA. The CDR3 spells CSSRGGAGELFF. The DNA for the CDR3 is TGCAGCTCAAGGGGGGGGGCCGGGGAGCTGTTTTTT.

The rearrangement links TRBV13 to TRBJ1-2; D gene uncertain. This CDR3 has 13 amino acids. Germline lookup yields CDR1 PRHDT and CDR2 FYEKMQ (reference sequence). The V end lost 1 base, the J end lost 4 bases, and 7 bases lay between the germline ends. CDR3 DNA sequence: TGTGCCAGCAGCTTAGAAGGAATCTATGGCTACACCTTC. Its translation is CASSLEGIYGYTF.

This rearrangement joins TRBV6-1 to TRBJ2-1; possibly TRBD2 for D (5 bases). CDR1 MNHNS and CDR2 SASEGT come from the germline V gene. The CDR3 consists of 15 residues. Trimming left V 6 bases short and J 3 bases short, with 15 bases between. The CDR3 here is CASRVLSDNYNEQFF. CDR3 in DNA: TGTGCCAGCAGGGTACTTAGCGACAACTACAATGAGCAGTTCTTC.

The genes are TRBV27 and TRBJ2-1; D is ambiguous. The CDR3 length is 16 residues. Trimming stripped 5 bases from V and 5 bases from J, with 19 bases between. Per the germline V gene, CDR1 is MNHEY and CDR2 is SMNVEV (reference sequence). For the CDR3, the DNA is TGTGCCAGCAGTCCCATAATGGAGAGAACGAACAATGAGCAGTTCTTC. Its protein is CASSPIMERTNNEQFF.

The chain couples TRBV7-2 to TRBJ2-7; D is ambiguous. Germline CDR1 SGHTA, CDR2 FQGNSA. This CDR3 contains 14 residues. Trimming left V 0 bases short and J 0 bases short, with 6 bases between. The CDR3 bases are TGTGCCAGCAGCTTAGCCGGCGGCTCCTACGAGCAGTACTTC. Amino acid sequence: CASSLAGGSYEQYF. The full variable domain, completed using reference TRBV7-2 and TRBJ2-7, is GAGVSQSPSNKVTEKGKDVELRCDPISGHTALYWYRQSLGQGLEFLIYFQGNSAPDKSGLPSDRFSAERTGGSVSTLTIQRTQQEDSAVYLCASSLAGGSYEQYFGPGTRLTVT.

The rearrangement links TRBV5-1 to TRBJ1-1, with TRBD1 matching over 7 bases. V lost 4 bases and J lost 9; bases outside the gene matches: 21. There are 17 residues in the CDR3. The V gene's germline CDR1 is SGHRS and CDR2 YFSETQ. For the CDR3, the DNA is TGCGCCAGCAGCCCTGAAAGGCCGACAGGGCTGGACCCGAAAGCTTTCTTT. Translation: CASSPERPTGLDPKAFF.